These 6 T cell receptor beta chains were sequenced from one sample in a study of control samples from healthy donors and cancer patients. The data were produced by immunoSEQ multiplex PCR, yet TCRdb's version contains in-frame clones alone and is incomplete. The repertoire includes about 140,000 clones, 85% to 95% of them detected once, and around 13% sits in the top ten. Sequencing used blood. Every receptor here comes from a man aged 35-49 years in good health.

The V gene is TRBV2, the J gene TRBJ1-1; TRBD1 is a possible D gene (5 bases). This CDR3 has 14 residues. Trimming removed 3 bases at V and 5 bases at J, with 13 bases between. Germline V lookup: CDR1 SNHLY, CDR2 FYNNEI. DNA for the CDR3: TGTGCCAGCAGTGACCGGGGCGGGAGAACTGAAGCTTTCTTT. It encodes CASSDRGGRTEAFF.

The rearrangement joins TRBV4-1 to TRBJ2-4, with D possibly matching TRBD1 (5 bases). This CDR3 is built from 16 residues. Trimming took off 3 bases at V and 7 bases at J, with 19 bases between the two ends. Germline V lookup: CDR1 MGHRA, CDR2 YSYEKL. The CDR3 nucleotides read TGCGCCAGCAGCCAGCCCCGACAGAAAATGGGGAACATTCAGTACTTC. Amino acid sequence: CASSQPRQKMGNIQYF.

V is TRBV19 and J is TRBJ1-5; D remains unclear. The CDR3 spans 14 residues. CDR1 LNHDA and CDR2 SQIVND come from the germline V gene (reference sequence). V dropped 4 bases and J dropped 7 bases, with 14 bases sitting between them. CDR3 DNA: TGTGCCAGTAGTAGCGGGGAGGCGGGACAGCCCCAGCATTTT. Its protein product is CASSSGEAGQPQHF.

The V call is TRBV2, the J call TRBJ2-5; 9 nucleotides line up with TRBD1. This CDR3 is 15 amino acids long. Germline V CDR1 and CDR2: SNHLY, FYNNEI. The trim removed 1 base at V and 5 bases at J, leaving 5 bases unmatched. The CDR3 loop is CASSEGGTGWETQYF. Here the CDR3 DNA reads TGTGCCAGCAGTGAAGGGGGGACAGGGTGGGAGACCCAGTACTTC.

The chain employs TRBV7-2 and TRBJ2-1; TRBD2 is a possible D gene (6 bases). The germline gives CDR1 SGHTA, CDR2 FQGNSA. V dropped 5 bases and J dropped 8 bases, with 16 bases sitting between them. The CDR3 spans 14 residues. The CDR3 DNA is TGTGCCAGCAGCGGCGGACGGGACTCGGATGAGCAGTTCTTC. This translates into CASSGGRDSDEQFF. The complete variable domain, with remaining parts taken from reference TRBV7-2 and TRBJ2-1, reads GAGVSQSPSNKVTEKGKDVELRCDPISGHTALYWYRQSLGQGLEFLIYFQGNSAPDKSGLPSDRFSAERTGGSVSTLTIQRTQQEDSAVYLCASSGGRDSDEQFFGPGTRLTVL.

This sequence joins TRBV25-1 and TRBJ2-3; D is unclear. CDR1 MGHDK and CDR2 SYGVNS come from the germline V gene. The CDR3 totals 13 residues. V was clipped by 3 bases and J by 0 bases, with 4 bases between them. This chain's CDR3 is CASSDFSTDTQYF. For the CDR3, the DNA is TGTGCCAGCAGTGATTTTAGCACAGATACGCAGTATTTT.